Below, 3 T cell receptor beta chains from the same sample are listed, as sequenced in a study of spatial heterogeneity in lung cancer. This sample's time point: blood at routine non-recurrence follow-up after resection. A single record per CDR3 protein comes from TCRdb applying MiXCR to the 5' RACE reads. In the table there are a few thousand distinct CDR3 sequences, about 18% of which are singletons. Sample: PBMCs, taken at follow-up. These receptors originate from a male donor with early-stage non-small cell lung cancer.

This clonotype was recorded at least ten times. This rearrangement joins TRBV29-1 to TRBJ2-3, with TRBD2 matching over 9 bases. CDR3 length: 16 residues. V lost 1 base and J lost 6; bases outside the gene matches: 11. Germline V gives CDR1 SQVTM, CDR2 ANQGSEA. The CDR3 bases are TGCAGCGTTGAAGGCCAGCGGGGGGCTTACCGGGATACGCAGTATTTT. It translates to CSVEGQRGAYRDTQYF.

This clonotype is termed medium-sized. The rearrangement links TRBV9 to TRBJ1-4; 8 bases are a match to TRBD1. V shed 1 base and J 8 bases; nucleotides not matched to a gene: 7. Germline CDR1 is SGDLS and CDR2 is YYNGEE. The CDR3 runs to 15 residues. For the CDR3, the DNA is TGTGCCAGCAGCGTATCGGACAGGGTGGAAGAAAAACTGTTTTTT. It yields the protein CASSVSDRVEEKLFF. Full variable domain (missing parts from reference TRBV9 and TRBJ1-4): DSGVTQTPKHLITATGQRVTLRCSPRSGDLSVYWYQQSLDQGLQFLIQYYNGEERAKGNILERFSAQQFPDLHSELNLSSLELGDSALYFCASSVSDRVEEKLFFGSGTQLSVL.

The V call is TRBV12-3 or TRBV12-4, the J call TRBJ2-3, with D unclear. The V gene lost 6 bases and the J gene lost 4 bases, with 8 bases spanning the gap. This CDR3 is built from 12 residues. DNA for the CDR3: TGTGCCAGCAGCCCTGAGGCAGATACGCAGTATTTT. Translation gives CASSPEADTQYF.